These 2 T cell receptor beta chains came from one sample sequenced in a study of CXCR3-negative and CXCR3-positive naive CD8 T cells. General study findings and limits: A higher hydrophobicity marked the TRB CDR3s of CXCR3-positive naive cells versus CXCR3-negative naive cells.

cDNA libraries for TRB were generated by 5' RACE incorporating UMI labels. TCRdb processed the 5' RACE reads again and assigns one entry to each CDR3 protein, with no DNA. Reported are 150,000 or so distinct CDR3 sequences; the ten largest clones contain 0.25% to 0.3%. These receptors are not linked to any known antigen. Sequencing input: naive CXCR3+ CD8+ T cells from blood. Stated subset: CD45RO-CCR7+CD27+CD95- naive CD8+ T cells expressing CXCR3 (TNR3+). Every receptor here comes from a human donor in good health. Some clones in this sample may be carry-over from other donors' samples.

CDR3 protein: CASSLYQGTDTQYF. The chain is built from TRBV28 and TRBJ2-3; absent DNA, TCRdb's TRBD1 call cannot be checked. The CDR3 has 14 residues. Germline lookup yields CDR1 MDHEN and CDR2 SYDVKM.

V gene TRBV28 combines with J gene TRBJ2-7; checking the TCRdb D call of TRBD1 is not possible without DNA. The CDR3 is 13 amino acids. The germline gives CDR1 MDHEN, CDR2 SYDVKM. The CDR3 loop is CASRNLQGYEQYF. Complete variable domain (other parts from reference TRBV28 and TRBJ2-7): DVKVTQSSRYLVKRTGEKVFLECVQDMDHENMFWYRQDPGLGLRLIYFSYDVKMKEKGDIPEGYSVSREKKERFSLILESASTNQTSMYLCASRNLQGYEQYFGPGTRLTVT.